Below, 31 T cell receptor beta chains from the same sample are listed, as sequenced in a study of T cells in Graves' hyperthyroidism and ophthalmopathy. Regions amplified from RNA transcripts were the TCR beta CDR3 regions. Researchers ran a first-round RT-PCR on the TCR CDR3 using the HTBI primer set. MiXCR was run by TCRdb on the multiplex PCR reads, yielding one entry per CDR3 protein. The table has about 660,000 distinct CDR3 sequences, 45% seen once. Material for sequencing was peripheral blood or thyroid tissue (not recorded which). Source of these receptors: an adult man with Graves' disease, either hyperthyroidism or ophthalmopathy (not recorded which).

This clonotype was seen more than once but under ten times. This rearrangement joins TRBV6-5 to TRBJ1-1; TRBD1 might be the D (5 bases). CDR3 size: 14 residues. V gave up 2 bases and J gave up 5 bases, with 12 bases separating them. The germline V gene encodes CDR1 MNHEY and CDR2 SVGAGI. CDR3 protein: CASSYVGGRTEAFF. The CDR3 region has the DNA TGTGCCAGCAGTTACGTGGGGGGGAGGACTGAAGCTTTCTTT.

The chain recombines TRBV7-2 with TRBJ2-1; TRBD2 agrees at 8 bases. Germline lookup yields CDR1 SGHTA and CDR2 FQGNSA. After removal of 1 base from V and 6 bases from J, the junction contained 8 bases not matched to a gene. The CDR3 runs to 16 residues. Written as DNA, the CDR3 is TGTGCCAGCAGCTTAGTCTCGAGCGGGGGCATCAATGAGCAGTTCTTC. This sequence encodes CASSLVSSGGINEQFF.

In its sample, this clonotype was seen many times. The chain combines TRBV7-9 with TRBJ1-2; D might be TRBD1 (6 bases). V lost 1 base to trimming and J lost 3 bases, with 12 bases between them. In germline, CDR1 is SEHNR, CDR2 FQNEAQ (reference sequence). The CDR3 contains 15 residues. The CDR3, as DNA: TGTGCCAGCAGCTTAGGGGCAGGGGCAGACTATGGCTACACCTTC. It translates to CASSLGAGADYGYTF.

This clonotype has a handful of counts. The chain carries TRBV12-3 or TRBV12-4 and TRBJ1-1; D unclear. The CDR3 sequence is 13 residues long. With 3 bases removed from V and 1 base from J, the gap between germline ends came to 6 bases. The CDR3 loop reads CASSFRWNTEAFF. CDR3 sequence (DNA): TGTGCCAGCAGTTTCCGATGGAACACTGAAGCTTTCTTT.

The chain has TRBV29-1 and TRBJ1-1, with D unclear. In germline, CDR1 is SQVTM, CDR2 ANQGSEA. V lost 7 bases, J lost 12 bases, and 12 bases lay in between. The CDR3 loop spans 9 amino acids. The CDR3 DNA follows: TGCAGCGCCCAGACGGCGACTTTCTTT. Residues: CSAQTATFF.

This clonotype was recorded a few times. The chain has TRBV5-8 and TRBJ1-2; TRBD1 aligns across 9 bases. V gave up 3 bases and J gave up 6 bases; unmatched junction bases: 3. The germline V gene has CDR1 SGHTS and CDR2 YDEGEE. CDR3 length: 13 residues. CDR3 protein: CASSWDREDGYTF. The CDR3, as DNA: TGTGCCAGCAGCTGGGACAGGGAGGATGGCTACACCTTC.

This clonotype showed up many times. V and J are TRBV2 and TRBJ1-5, with D possibly being TRBD1 (5 bases). V was clipped by 6 bases and J by 5 bases, with 14 bases between them. Germline assignment: CDR1 SNHLY and CDR2 FYNNEI. The CDR3 sequence is 14 residues long. CDR3 nucleotide sequence: TGTGCCAGCAGCGAGGACATTACGGATCAGCCCCAGCATTTT. As protein: CASSEDITDQPQHF.

On this clonotype: A much larger clone differs by one base, so this may be a read error. J is TRBJ2-7 and V is TRBV29-1; D ambiguous. CDR3 length: 14 amino acids. Trimming took off 3 bases at V and 2 bases at J, with 14 bases between the two ends. Looked up from germline, CDR1 is SQVTM and CDR2 is ANQGSEA. CDR3 sequence reads: CSVDNPWSTYEQYF. In DNA form, the CDR3 reads TGCAGCGTTGACAACCCGTGGTCGACCTACGAGCAGTACTTC.

The rearrangement uses TRBV20-1 and TRBJ1-2, with D possibly matching TRBD1 (5 bases). The CDR3 sequence is 14 residues long. V was pared by 2 bases and J by 4 bases, with 14 bases between. Germline V CDR1 and CDR2: DFQATT, SNEGSKA (reference sequence). In DNA form, the CDR3 reads TGCAGTGCTAGATGGAAGGGACTGTTCTATGGCTACACCTTC. As protein: CSARWKGLFYGYTF.

This clonotype has more than one count but fewer than ten. V usage is TRBV10-3 and J usage is TRBJ1-1, with D possibly being TRBD1 (6 bases). V was pared by 4 bases and J by 3 bases, with 12 bases between. The length of the CDR3 is 14 residues. Germline CDR1 and CDR2: ENHRY and SYGVKD. The CDR3 nucleotides are TGTGCCATCAGTGTACAGGGTGGGGACACTGAAGCTTTCTTT. Amino acid sequence: CAISVQGGDTEAFF.

V is TRBV20-1 and J is TRBJ2-2, with D possibly being TRBD2 (6 bases). Germline V gene data show CDR1 as DFQATT and CDR2 as SNEGSKA (reference sequence). With 6 bases removed from V and 5 bases from J, the gap between germline ends came to 16 bases. There are 14 residues in the CDR3. The CDR3 sequence: CSATGRGPTGELFF. The CDR3, as DNA: TGCAGTGCAACCGGGAGAGGTCCGACCGGGGAGCTGTTTTTT.

The V and J genes are TRBV25-1 and TRBJ2-2; 8 bases match TRBD2. V lost 4 bases and J lost 0; bases outside the gene matches: 7. Germline V CDR1 and CDR2: MGHDK, SYGVNS. The length of the CDR3 is 17 residues. CDR3 amino acids: CASSVLAGIANTGELFF. As DNA, the CDR3 is TGTGCCAGCAGTGTGCTAGCGGGTATCGCGAACACCGGGGAGCTGTTTTTT.

The chain recombines TRBV25-1 with TRBJ1-6; 7 nucleotides align to TRBD1. This CDR3 region has 16 residues. Germline V gene sequence: CDR1 MGHDK, CDR2 SYGVNS. V shed 2 bases and J 8 bases; nucleotides not matched to a gene: 9. CDR3 in amino acids: CASSEGPPTGDSPLHF. CDR3 DNA: TGTGCCAGCAGTGAAGGGCCCCCAACAGGGGATTCACCCCTCCACTTT.

Worth noting for this clonotype: Since a much larger clone is just one base distant, this may be a read error. V is TRBV7-8 and J is TRBJ1-5; possibly TRBD1 for D (5 bases). Per the germline V gene, CDR1 is SGHVS and CDR2 is FQNEAQ. There are 14 residues in the CDR3. For the CDR3, the DNA is TGTGCCAGCAGCTTAGATGGGGCGGGCCAGCCCCACCATTTT. Protein: CASSLDGAGQPHHF. Using reference TRBV7-8 and TRBJ1-5 for the parts outside the CDR3, the full variable domain is GAGVSQSPRYKVAKRGQDVALRCDPISGHVSLFWYQQALGQGPEFLTYFQNEAQLDKSGLPSDRFFAERPEGSVSTLKIQRTQQEDSAVYLCASSLDGAGQPHHFGDGTRLSIL.

V usage is TRBV7-2 and J usage is TRBJ2-7; D unclear. Germline CDR1 and CDR2: SGHTA and FQGNSA. The CDR3 runs to 14 residues. With 3 bases removed from V and 2 bases from J, the gap between germline ends came to 11 bases. Here the CDR3 DNA reads TGTGCCAGCAGCTTCGGCACTATCGCCTACGAGCAGTACTTC. Translation: CASSFGTIAYEQYF.

The chain is built from TRBV7-2 and TRBJ2-2; the D is unclear. The germline CDR1 and CDR2 sequences are SGHTA and FQGNSA. The CDR3 loop spans 14 amino acids. Trimming took 0 bases from V and 6 from J, leaving 8 bases between them. The CDR3 coding sequence is TGTGCCAGCAGCTTAGCTTGGGTTTCCGGGGAGCTGTTTTTT. Amino acid sequence: CASSLAWVSGELFF.

This clonotype occurred a few times. This chain links TRBV20-1 with TRBJ1-1, with D maybe TRBD1 (6 bases). CDR3 size: 14 residues. V was shortened by 3 bases and J by 1 base, with 12 bases between the two germline ends. Germline loops: CDR1 DFQATT, CDR2 SNEGSKA (reference sequence). The CDR3 DNA follows: TGCAGTGCTAGGAGTGTACAGGGGAACACTGAAGCTTTCTTT. This sequence encodes CSARSVQGNTEAFF.

The V and J genes are TRBV12-5 and TRBJ1-1, with TRBD1 matching over 7 bases. From germline, CDR1 is LGHNT and CDR2 FRNRAP. V was clipped by 11 bases and J by 4 bases; unmatched bases: 10. The CDR3 has 13 residues. Here the CDR3 reads CASNYRGGTEAFF. Written as DNA, the CDR3 is TGTGCTTCTAACTACAGGGGCGGCACTGAAGCTTTCTTT.

The chain uses TRBV6-1 and TRBJ2-5; D is undetermined. Per germline, CDR1 MNHNS and CDR2 SASEGT. There are 11 residues in the CDR3. The ends were cut back, 6 bases at V and 7 bases at J, with 9 bases in the middle. CDR3 DNA sequence: TGTGCCAGCAGCCTGTTTGCGACCCAGTACTTC. Protein sequence: CASSLFATQYF.

This clonotype was observed a single time. V usage is TRBV7-4 and J usage is TRBJ1-6, with D hard to call. V was clipped by 1 base and J by 6 bases, with 10 bases between them. The CDR3 extends over 15 amino acids. Germline V gene sequence: CDR1 SGHVT, CDR2 SQSDAQ. The CDR3 DNA sequence: TGTGCCAGCAGCTTAGTGGGCCGCCGTAATTCACCCCTCCACTTT. Its protein product is CASSLVGRRNSPLHF.

This clonotype was counted many times. The DNA of the CDR3 is TGCGCCAGCAGTGAGTCGAGGCGGCTAAACACTGAAGCTTTCTTT. It is translated as CASSESRRLNTEAFF. This rearrangement joins TRBV10-1 to TRBJ1-1; D ambiguous. V shed 0 bases and J shed 2 bases, with 10 bases lying between them. Per germline, CDR1 WNHNN and CDR2 SYGVQD (reference sequence). This CDR3 comprises 15 residues.

V and J are TRBV29-1 and TRBJ1-4; tentatively, D is TRBD1 (6 bases). The CDR3 has 13 residues. Germline-derived CDR1 and CDR2 are SQVTM and ANQGSEA. V was shortened by 7 bases and J by 8 bases, with 17 bases between the two germline ends. CDR3 coding DNA: TGCAGCGCCGAAGGGGCAGGGGAAGAAAAACTGTTTTTT. Its protein is CSAEGAGEEKLFF.

This clonotype was observed many times. The chain carries TRBV25-1 and TRBJ2-7; D gene unclear. V lost 5 bases and J 3 bases, leaving 5 bases between the germline ends. CDR1 and CDR2 (germline): MGHDK, SYGVNS. There are 11 residues in the CDR3. The CDR3, as DNA: TGTGCCAGCAGTATGGACTACGAGCAGTACTTC. Its translation is CASSMDYEQYF.

A few counts support this clonotype. This sequence joins TRBV20-1 and TRBJ1-5; TRBD1 might be the D (5 bases). The germline CDR1 and CDR2 sequences are DFQATT and SNEGSKA (reference sequence). CDR3 length: 13 residues. V lost 6 bases and J lost 0, with 9 bases in between. CDR3 sequence: CSAPTDSNQPQHF. The CDR3 coding sequence is TGCAGTGCCCCGACAGATAGCAATCAGCCCCAGCATTTT.

This sequence joins TRBV2 and TRBJ1-2; TRBD1 might be the D (6 bases). The V gene's germline CDR1 is SNHLY and CDR2 FYNNEI. This CDR3 comprises 12 residues. The germline V and J ends were trimmed by 8 bases and 7 bases, with 14 bases remaining between them. The CDR3 DNA sequence: TGTGCCAGCGTTGTACGGGGGCTTGGCTACACCTTC. Amino acid sequence: CASVVRGLGYTF.

This clonotype is a singleton in its sample. The chain joins TRBV12-5 to TRBJ1-1; D uncertain. V was clipped by 3 bases and J by 7 bases, with 9 bases between them. Germline V gene sequence: CDR1 LGHNT, CDR2 FRNRAP. CDR3 length equals 12 residues. DNA for the CDR3: TGTGCTAGTGGTTTCTCAGGCTTTGAAGCTTTCTTT. This encodes CASGFSGFEAFF.

The chain employs TRBV7-8 and TRBJ2-5; 16 bases match TRBD2. The CDR3 has 17 amino acids. Germline values: CDR1 SGHVS, CDR2 FQNEAQ. J lost 5 bases, V lost 6 bases, and 9 bases had no gene match. CDR3 sequence reads: CASRSTGTSGGAETQYF. The CDR3 region has the DNA TGTGCCAGCAGGTCAACCGGGACTAGCGGGGGGGCGGAGACCCAGTACTTC.

This clonotype was observed a handful of times. The genes are TRBV20-1 and TRBJ1-2; TRBD1 aligns across 9 bases. From germline, CDR1 is DFQATT and CDR2 SNEGSKA (reference sequence). The V gene end was trimmed by 3 bases and the J gene end by 3 bases; junction bases not matched to a gene: 5. This CDR3 is built from 14 residues. CDR3 region: CSASLDRGDYGYTF. Here the CDR3 DNA reads TGCAGTGCTAGTCTGGACAGGGGCGACTATGGCTACACCTTC.

This clonotype was found many times. The rearrangement joins TRBV29-1 to TRBJ2-7; D perhaps matches TRBD1 (6 bases). The CDR3 runs 12 residues. V was pared by 4 bases and J by 4 bases, with 11 bases between. Germline CDR1 SQVTM, CDR2 ANQGSEA. CDR3 sequence: CSVATGSYEQYF. The CDR3 DNA reads TGCAGCGTTGCCACAGGGTCTTACGAGCAGTACTTC.

This clonotype was counted between two and nine times. At one of its ends the junction is not consistent with the germline gene, which may arise from a read error. The chain is built from TRBV7-2 and TRBJ1-2; D gene uncertain. CDR1 is SGHTA, CDR2 FQGNSA, per germline. The CDR3 contains 17 residues. CDR3 nucleotides: TGTGCCAGCAGCTTTGCCCCATCCTTGATAGCTAACTATAGCTACACCTTC. It is translated as CASSFAPSLIANYSYTF.

The chain couples TRBV29-1 to TRBJ1-5; no firm D call. This CDR3 has 13 amino acids. Germline V gene sequence: CDR1 SQVTM, CDR2 ANQGSEA. The ends were cut back, 1 base at V and 0 bases at J, with 4 bases in the middle. CDR3 nucleotide sequence: TGCAGCGTTGAAGTTAATAGCAATCAGCCCCAGCATTTT. Protein: CSVEVNSNQPQHF.